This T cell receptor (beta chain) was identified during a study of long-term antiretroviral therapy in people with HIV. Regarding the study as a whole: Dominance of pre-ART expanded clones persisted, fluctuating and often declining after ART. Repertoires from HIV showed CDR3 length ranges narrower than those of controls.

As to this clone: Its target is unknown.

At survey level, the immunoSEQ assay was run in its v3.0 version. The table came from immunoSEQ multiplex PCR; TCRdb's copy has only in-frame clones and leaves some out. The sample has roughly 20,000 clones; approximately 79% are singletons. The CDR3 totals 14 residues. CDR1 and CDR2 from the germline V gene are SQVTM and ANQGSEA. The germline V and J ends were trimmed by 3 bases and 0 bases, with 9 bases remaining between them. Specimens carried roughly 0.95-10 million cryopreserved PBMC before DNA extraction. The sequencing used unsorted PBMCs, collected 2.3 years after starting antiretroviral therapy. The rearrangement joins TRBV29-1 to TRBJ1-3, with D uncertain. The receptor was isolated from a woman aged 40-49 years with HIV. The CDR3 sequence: CSVDMVGSGNTIYF. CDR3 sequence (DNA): TGCAGCGTTGATATGGTGGGCTCTGGAAACACCATATATTTT. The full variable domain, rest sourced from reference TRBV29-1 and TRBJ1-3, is SAVISQKPSRDICQRGTSLTIQCQVDSQVTMMFWYRQQPGQSLTLIATANQGSEATYESGFVIDKFPISRPNLTFSTLTVSNMSPEDSSIYLCSVDMVGSGNTIYFGEGSWLTVV.